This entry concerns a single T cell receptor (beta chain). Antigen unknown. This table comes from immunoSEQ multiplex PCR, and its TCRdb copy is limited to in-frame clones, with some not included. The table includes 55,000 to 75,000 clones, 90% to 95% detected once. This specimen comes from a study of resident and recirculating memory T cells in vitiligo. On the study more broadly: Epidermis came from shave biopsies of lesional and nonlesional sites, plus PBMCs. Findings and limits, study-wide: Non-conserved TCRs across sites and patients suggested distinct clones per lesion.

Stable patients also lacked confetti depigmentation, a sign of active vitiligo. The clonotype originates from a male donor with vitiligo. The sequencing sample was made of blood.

DNA for the CDR3: TGTGCCAGCAGGGCCGGGACCTACAATGAGCAGTTCTTC. Protein product: CASRAGTYNEQFF. The chain employs TRBV2 and TRBJ2-1; D might be TRBD2 (5 bases). The CDR3 is 13 amino acids. The ends were cut back, 6 bases at V and 2 bases at J, with 8 bases in the middle. In germline, CDR1 is SNHLY, CDR2 FYNNEI.